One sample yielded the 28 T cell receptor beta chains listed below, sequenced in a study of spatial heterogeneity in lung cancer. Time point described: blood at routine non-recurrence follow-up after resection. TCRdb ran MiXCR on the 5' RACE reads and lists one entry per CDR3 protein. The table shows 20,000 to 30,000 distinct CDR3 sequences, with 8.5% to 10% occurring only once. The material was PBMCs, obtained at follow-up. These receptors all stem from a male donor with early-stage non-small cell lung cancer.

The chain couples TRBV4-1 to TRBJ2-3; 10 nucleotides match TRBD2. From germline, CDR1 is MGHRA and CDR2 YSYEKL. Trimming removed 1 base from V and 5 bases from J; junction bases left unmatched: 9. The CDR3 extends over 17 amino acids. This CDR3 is CASSQATLAGSLDTQYF. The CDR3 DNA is TGCGCCAGCAGCCAAGCCACACTAGCGGGGAGCCTAGATACGCAGTATTTT.

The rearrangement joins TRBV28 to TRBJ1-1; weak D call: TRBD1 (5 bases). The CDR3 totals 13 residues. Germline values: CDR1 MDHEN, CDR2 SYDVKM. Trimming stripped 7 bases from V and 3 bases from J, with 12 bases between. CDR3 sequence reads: CASTDSRDTEAFF. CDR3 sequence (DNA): TGTGCCAGCACCGACAGTCGGGACACTGAAGCTTTCTTT.

The CDR3 region is CASSEGLQETQYF. The CDR3 nucleotides are TGTGCCAGCAGCGAGGGACTGCAAGAGACCCAGTACTTC. The V gene is TRBV9, the J gene TRBJ2-5; the D gene is possibly TRBD2 (6 bases). CDR3 size: 13 residues. Trimming took off 3 bases at V and 2 bases at J, with 8 bases between the two ends. CDR1 SGDLS and CDR2 YYNGEE come from the germline V gene.

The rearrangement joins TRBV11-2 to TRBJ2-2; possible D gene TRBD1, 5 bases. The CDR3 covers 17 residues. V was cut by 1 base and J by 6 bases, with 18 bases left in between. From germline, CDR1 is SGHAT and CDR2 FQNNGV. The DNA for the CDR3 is TGTGCCAGCAGCTTAGGTTCCCCAGGGTGGCAGTCCGGGGAGCTGTTTTTT. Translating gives CASSLGSPGWQSGELFF.

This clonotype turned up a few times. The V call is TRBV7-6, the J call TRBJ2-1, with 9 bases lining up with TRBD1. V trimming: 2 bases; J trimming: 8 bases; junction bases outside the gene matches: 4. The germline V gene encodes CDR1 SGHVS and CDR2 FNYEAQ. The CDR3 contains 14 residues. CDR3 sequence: CASSLRDRAYEQFF. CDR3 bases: TGTGCCAGCAGCTTAAGGGACAGGGCGTATGAGCAGTTCTTC. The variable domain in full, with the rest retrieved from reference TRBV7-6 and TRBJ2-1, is GAGVSQSPRYKVTKRGQDVALRCDPISGHVSLYWYRQALGQGPEFLTYFNYEAQQDKSGLPNDRFSAERPEGSISTLTIQRTEQRDSAMYRCASSLRDRAYEQFFGPGTRLTVL.

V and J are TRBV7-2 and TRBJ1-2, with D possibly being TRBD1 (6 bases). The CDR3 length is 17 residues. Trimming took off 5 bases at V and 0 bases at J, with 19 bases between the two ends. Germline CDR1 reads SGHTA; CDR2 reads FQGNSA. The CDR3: CASSPGGGATTNYGYTF. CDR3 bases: TGTGCCAGCAGCCCAGGAGGGGGGGCCACAACTAACTATGGCTACACCTTC.

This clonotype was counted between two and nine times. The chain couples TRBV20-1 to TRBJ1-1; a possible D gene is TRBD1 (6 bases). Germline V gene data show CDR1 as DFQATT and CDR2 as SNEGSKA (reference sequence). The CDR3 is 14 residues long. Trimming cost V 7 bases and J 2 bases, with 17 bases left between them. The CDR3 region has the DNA TGCAGTGTAACGGGGGGCGCGGATAACACTGAAGCTTTCTTT. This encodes CSVTGGADNTEAFF.

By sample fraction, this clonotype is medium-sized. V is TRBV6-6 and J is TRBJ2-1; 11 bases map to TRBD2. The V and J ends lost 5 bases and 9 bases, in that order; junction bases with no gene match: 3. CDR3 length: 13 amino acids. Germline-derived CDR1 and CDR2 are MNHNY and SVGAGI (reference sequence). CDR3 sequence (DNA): TGTGCCAGCAGTCTAGCGGGGGGCGCTGAGCAGTTCTTC. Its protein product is CASSLAGGAEQFF.

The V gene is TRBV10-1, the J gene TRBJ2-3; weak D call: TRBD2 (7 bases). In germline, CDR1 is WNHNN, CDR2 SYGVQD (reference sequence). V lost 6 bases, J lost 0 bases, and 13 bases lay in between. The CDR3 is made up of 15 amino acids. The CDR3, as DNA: TGCGCCAGCAGCGCGGGGGACATTAGCACAGATACGCAGTATTTT. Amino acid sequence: CASSAGDISTDTQYF.

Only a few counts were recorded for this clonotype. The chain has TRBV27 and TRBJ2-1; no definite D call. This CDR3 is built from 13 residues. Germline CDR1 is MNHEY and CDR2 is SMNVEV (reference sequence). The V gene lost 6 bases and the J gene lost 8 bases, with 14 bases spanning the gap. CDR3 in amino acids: CASSDPPFYEQFF. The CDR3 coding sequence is TGTGCCAGCAGCGATCCCCCATTTTATGAGCAGTTCTTC.

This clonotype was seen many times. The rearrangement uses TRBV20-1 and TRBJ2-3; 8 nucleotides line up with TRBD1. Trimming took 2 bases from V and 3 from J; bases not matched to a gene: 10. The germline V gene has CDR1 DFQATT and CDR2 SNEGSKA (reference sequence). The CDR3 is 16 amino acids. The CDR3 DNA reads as TGCAGTGCTAGAATACGGGGACAGGAATTTACAGATACGCAGTATTTT. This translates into CSARIRGQEFTDTQYF.

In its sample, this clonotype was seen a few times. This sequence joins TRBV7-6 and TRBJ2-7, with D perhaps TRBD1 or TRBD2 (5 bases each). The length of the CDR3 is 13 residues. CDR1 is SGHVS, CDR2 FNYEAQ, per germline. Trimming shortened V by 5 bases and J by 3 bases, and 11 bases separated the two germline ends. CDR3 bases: TGTGCCAGCAGCAACGGGGCCTTCTACGAGCAGTACTTC. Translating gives CASSNGAFYEQYF.

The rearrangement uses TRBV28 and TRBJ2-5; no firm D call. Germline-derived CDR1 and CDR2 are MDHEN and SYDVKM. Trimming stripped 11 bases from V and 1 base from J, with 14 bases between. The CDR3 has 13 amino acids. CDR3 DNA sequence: TGTGCCGGTTCCCGCAGGATCCAAGAGACCCAGTACTTC. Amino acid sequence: CAGSRRIQETQYF.

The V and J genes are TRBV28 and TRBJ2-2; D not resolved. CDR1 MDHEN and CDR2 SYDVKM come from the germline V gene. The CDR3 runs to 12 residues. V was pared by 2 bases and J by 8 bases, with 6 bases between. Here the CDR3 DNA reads TGTGCCAGCAGTTTAATACGGGGGGAGCTGTTTTTT. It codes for CASSLIRGELFF.

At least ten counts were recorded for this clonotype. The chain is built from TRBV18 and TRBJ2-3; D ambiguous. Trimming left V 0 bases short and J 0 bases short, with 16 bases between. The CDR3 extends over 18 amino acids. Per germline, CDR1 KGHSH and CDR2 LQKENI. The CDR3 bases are TGTGCCAGCTCACCACCTGGGAAGACCCTTTCTAGCACAGATACGCAGTATTTT. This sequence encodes CASSPPGKTLSSTDTQYF.

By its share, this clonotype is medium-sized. The CDR3 sequence is CASSPIVAQGTYGYTF. The CDR3 bases are TGTGCCAGCAGTCCGATCGTTGCGCAGGGGACCTATGGCTACACCTTC. The chain has TRBV28 and TRBJ1-2; maybe TRBD1 (6 bases). This CDR3 has 16 residues. V was trimmed by 5 bases and J by 4 bases, leaving 20 bases between them. In germline, CDR1 is MDHEN, CDR2 SYDVKM.

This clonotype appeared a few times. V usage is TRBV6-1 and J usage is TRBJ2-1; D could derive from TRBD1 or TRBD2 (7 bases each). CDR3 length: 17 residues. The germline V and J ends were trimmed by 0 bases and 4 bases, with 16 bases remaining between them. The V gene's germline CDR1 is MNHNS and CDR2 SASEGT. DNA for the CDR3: TGTGCCAGCAGTGAAGCGCAGGGGGGGCGAGGATACAATGAGCAGTTCTTC. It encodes CASSEAQGGRGYNEQFF.

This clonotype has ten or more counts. The chain's CDR3 is CSALDPDSAVVELFF. CDR3 DNA: TGCAGTGCCTTGGATCCCGACAGCGCCGTTGTAGAACTGTTTTTT. The chain links TRBV20-1 to TRBJ1-4, with a tentative D call TRBD1 (5 bases). Germline CDR1 DFQATT, CDR2 SNEGSKA (reference sequence). The CDR3 is 15 residues long. V lost 6 bases and J 12 bases, leaving 26 bases between the germline ends.

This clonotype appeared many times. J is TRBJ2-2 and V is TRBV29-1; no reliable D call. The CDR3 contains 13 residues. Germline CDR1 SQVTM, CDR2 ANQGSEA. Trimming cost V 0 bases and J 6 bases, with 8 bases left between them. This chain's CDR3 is CSVEDDGSGELFF. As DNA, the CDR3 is TGCAGCGTTGAAGATGACGGGTCCGGGGAGCTGTTTTTT.

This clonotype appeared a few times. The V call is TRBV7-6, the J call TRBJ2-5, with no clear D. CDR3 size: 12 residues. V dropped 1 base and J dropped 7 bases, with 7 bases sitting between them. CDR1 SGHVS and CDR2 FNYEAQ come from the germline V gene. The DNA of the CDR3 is TGTGCCAGCAGCTTAGGGCCGGGGACCCAGTACTTC. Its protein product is CASSLGPGTQYF.

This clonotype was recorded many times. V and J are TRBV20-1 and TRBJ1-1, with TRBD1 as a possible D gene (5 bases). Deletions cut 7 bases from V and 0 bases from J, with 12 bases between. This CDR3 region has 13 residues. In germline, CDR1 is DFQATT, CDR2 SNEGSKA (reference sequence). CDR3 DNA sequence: TGCAGTGTCATACAGGATATGAACACTGAAGCTTTCTTT. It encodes CSVIQDMNTEAFF.

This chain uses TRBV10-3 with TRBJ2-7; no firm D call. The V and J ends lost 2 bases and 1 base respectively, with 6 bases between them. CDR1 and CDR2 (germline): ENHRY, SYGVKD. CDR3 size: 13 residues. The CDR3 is CAISEGGSYEQYF. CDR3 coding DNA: TGTGCCATCAGTGAGGGCGGATCCTACGAGCAGTACTTC.

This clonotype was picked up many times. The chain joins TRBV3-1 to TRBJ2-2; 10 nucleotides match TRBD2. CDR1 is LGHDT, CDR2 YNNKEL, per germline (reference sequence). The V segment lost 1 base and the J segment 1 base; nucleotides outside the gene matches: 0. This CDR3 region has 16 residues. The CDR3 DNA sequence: TGTGCCAGCAGCCAAGGACTAGCGGGGAACACCGGGGAGCTGTTTTTT. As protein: CASSQGLAGNTGELFF. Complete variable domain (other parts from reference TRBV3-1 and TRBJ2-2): DTAVSQTPKYLVTQMGNDKSIKCEQNLGHDTMYWYKQDSKKFLKIMFSYNNKELIINETVPNRFSPKSPDKAHLNLHINSLELGDSAVYFCASSQGLAGNTGELFFGEGSRLTVL.

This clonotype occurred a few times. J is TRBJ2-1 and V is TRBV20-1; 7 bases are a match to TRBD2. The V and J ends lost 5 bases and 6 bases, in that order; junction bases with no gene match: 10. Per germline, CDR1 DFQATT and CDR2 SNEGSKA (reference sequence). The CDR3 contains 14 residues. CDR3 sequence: CSAAYGLDFNEQFF. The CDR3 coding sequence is TGCAGTGCTGCCTATGGACTAGATTTCAATGAGCAGTTCTTC.

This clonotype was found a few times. The CDR3 DNA is TGTGCCACCAGCAGAGGTTACAATGAGCAGTTCTTC. Translation: CATSRGYNEQFF. The chain couples TRBV15 to TRBJ2-1; D is undetermined. Trimming took off 1 base at V and 4 bases at J, with 2 bases between the two ends. The CDR3 has 12 residues. The germline V gene has CDR1 LNHNV and CDR2 YYDKDF (reference sequence).

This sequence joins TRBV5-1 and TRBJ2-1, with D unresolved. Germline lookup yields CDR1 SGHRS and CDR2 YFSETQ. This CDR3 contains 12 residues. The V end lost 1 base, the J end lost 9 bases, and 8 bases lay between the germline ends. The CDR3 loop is CASSLKGVEQFF. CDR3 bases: TGCGCCAGCAGCTTGAAGGGTGTTGAGCAGTTCTTC.

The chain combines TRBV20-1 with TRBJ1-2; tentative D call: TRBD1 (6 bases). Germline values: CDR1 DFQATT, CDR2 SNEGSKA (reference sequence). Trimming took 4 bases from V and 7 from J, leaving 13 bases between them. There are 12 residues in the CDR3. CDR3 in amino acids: CSATRGAAGYTF. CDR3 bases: TGCAGTGCTACACGGGGGGCGGCTGGCTACACCTTC.

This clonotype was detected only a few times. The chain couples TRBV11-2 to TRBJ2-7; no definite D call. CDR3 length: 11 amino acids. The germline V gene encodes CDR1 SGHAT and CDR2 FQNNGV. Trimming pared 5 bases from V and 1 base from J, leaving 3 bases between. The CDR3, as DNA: TGTGCCAGCAGCACTTCCTACGAGCAGTACTTC. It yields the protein CASSTSYEQYF.